Sequencing of this T cell receptor beta chain was carried out in a study of shared clonotypes between healthy human individuals. Study details: Donors consisted of two women and a few men between 18 and 49. Three plates were used per donor for CD4 naive, three for CD4 memory, two for CD8 naive and one for CD8 memory. Whole-study results and caveats: Relative to clonotypes present in all four donors, those not shared had lower generation probabilities. Researchers found naive subsets generally carried larger estimated richness than memory subsets.

This table comes from immunoSEQ multiplex PCR, and its TCRdb copy is limited to in-frame clones, with some not included. The sample lists around 700,000 clones, roughly 70% occurring once. The CDR3 has 14 residues. After removal of 0 bases from V and 6 bases from J, the junction contained 3 bases not matched to a gene. Germline assignment: CDR1 SGHRS and CDR2 YFSETQ. In regard to this clone: The antigen is undetermined.

Sequenced material: memory CD4+ T cells sorted from blood. As for subset: CD45RA-negative fraction. The TCR originated in a woman aged 25 to 39 in good health. This rearrangement joins TRBV5-1 to TRBJ2-1, with 7 bases aligning to TRBD1. In DNA, the CDR3 is TGCGCCAGCAGCTTGGGGGGACAGCCCAATGAGCAGTTCTTC. Translated, it gives CASSLGGQPNEQFF.